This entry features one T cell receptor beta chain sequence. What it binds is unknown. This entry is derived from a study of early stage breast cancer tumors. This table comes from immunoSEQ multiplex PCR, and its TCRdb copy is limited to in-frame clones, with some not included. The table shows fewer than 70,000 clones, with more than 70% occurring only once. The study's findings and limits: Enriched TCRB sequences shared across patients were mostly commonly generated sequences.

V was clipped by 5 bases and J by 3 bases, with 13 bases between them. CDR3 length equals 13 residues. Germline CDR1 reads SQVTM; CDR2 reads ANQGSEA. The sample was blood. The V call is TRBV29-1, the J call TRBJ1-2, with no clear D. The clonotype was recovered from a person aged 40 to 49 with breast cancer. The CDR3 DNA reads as TGCAGCGTTCTCGACTGGGGATACTATGGCTACACCTTC. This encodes CSVLDWGYYGYTF.